The 8 T cell receptor beta chains below come from one sample, sequenced in a study of cytomegalovirus exposure and HLA in healthy donors. The PCR was carried out with 60 Vbeta primers and 13 Jbeta primers. TCRdb's copy holds only in-frame clones and misses some; the assay was immunoSEQ multiplex PCR. The top ten hold 5.5% to 6% of the sample, which has 120,000 to 150,000 clones, over 75% seen once. Sequenced material: PBMCs. These receptors all come from a man aged 25-45 years in good health and CMV-seropositive.

A word on this clone: One end of the junction is discordant with germline, which a read error may explain. The chain uses TRBV6-1 and TRBJ2-7; 11 bases map to TRBD1. Germline CDR1 reads MNHNS; CDR2 reads SASEGT. This CDR3 is 15 amino acids long. The DNA of the CDR3 is TGTGCCGGCAGCGACTGGGACAGGGGGACCTACGAGCAGTACTTC. The encoded protein is CAGSDWDRGTYEQYF.

The chain links TRBV6-6 to TRBJ1-2, with D possibly matching TRBD1 (6 bases). Trimming cost V 2 bases and J 2 bases, with 12 bases left between them. CDR3 length: 15 residues. Germline CDR1 reads MNHNY; CDR2 reads SVGAGI (reference sequence). CDR3 nucleotides: TGTGCCAGCAGTTACACCCAGGGGAAGAACTATGGCTACACCTTC. This translates into CASSYTQGKNYGYTF.

The V gene is TRBV5-6, the J gene TRBJ2-5; TRBD1 might be the D (6 bases). The last part of the DNA fits TRBJ2-7 better; the J call may be wrong. The germline CDR1 and CDR2 sequences are SGHDT and YYEEEE. The CDR3 is 13 amino acids. The DNA for the CDR3 is TGTGCCAGCAGCGCACTACAGGGCTACGAGCAGTACTTC. This sequence encodes CASSALQGYEQYF.

As regards this clone: Other DNA sequences in this sample translate to the same CDR3. The chain carries TRBV19 and TRBJ2-7, with TRBD2 matching over 10 bases. There are 14 residues in the CDR3. Germline values: CDR1 LNHDA, CDR2 SQIVND (reference sequence). Losses at the gene ends were 5 bases for V and 1 base for J; bases not matched to a gene: 2. The CDR3 sequence: CASSLGLASYEQYF. The CDR3 bases are TGTGCCAGTAGTTTGGGACTAGCGTCCTACGAGCAGTACTTC.

The chain combines TRBV10-1 with TRBJ1-5; possible D gene TRBD1, 5 bases. Germline V CDR1 and CDR2: WNHNN, SYGVQD (reference sequence). The CDR3 contains 13 residues. With 8 bases removed from V and 3 bases from J, the gap between germline ends came to 11 bases. This chain's CDR3 is CASARADNQPQHF. The DNA of the CDR3 is TGCGCCAGCGCCAGGGCGGACAATCAGCCCCAGCATTTT.

The chain carries TRBV28 and TRBJ1-4; weak D call: TRBD1 (6 bases). The ends were cut back, 8 bases at V and 0 bases at J, with 16 bases in the middle. The CDR3 contains 16 residues. Germline CDR1 and CDR2: MDHEN and SYDVKM. The DNA of the CDR3 is TGTGCCAGCGGTAGATGGGACATCTCAACTAATGAAAAACTGTTTTTT. Encoded protein: CASGRWDISTNEKLFF. The whole variable domain, remainder taken from reference TRBV28 and TRBJ1-4, is DVKVTQSSRYLVKRTGEKVFLECVQDMDHENMFWYRQDPGLGLRLIYFSYDVKMKEKGDIPEGYSVSREKKERFSLILESASTNQTSMYLCASGRWDISTNEKLFFGSGTQLSVL.

This rearrangement joins TRBV10-3 to TRBJ2-1, with TRBD2 as a possible D gene (6 bases). V lost 10 bases and J 1 base, leaving 14 bases between the germline ends. This CDR3 has 14 residues. Germline V gene lookup returns CDR1 ENHRY and CDR2 SYGVKD. The CDR3 spells CATSFGGSYNEQFF. The CDR3 nucleotides read TGTGCCACGTCGTTTGGGGGGTCCTACAATGAGCAGTTCTTC.

This clone was observed a single time. V usage is TRBV7-2 and J usage is TRBJ2-3; the match to TRBD2 covers 8 bases. Unmatched junction bases numbered 4, after V lost 3 bases and J lost 5 bases. CDR3 length equals 14 residues. Germline V gives CDR1 SGHTA, CDR2 FQGNSA. The CDR3 is CASSFGLARDTQYF. The DNA for the CDR3 is TGTGCCAGCAGCTTTGGACTAGCTCGAGATACGCAGTATTTT.